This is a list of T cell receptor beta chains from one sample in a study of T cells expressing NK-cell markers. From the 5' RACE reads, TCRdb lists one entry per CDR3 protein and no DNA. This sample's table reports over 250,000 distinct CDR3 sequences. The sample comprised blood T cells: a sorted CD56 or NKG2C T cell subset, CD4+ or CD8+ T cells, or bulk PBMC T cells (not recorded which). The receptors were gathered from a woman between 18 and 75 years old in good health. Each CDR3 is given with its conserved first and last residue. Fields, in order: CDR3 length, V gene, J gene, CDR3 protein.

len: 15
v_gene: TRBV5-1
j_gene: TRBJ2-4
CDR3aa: CASSIGTPAKNIQYF

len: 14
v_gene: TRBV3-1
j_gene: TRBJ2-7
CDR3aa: CASSLAGVVNEQYF

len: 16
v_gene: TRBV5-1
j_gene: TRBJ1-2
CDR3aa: CASSTTTGPSGYGYTF

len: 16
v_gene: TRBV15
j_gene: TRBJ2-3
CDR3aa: CATSRERVGSTDTQYF

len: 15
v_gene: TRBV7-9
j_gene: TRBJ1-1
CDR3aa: CASSLRAIGNTEAFF

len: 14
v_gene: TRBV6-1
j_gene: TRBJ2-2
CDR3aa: CASTAGQGAGELFF

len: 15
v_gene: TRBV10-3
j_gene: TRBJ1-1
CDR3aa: CAISGQGLENTEAFF

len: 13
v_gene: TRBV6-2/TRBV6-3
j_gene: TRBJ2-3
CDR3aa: CASIPGFTDTQYF

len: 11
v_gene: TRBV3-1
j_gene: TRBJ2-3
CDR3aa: CASSHGDTQYF

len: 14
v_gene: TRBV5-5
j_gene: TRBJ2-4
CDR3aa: CASSLQGAKNIQYF

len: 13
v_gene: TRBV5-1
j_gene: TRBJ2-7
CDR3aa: CASSGDASYEQYF

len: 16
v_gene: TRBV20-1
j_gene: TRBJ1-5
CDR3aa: CSARSLKGGFNQPQHF

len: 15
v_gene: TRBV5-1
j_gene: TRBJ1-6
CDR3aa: CASRREDRGDSPLHF

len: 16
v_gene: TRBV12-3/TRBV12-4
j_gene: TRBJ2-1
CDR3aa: CASSSPLAGAGYEQFF

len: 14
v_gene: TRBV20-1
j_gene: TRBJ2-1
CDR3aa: CSARARGSLGEQFF

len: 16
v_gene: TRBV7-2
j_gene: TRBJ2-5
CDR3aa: CASSFSDSSGMGTQYF

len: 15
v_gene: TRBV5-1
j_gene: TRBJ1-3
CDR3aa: CASSLDGPSGNTIYF